Each of the 20 T cell receptor beta chains below was sequenced from the same sample in a study of cytomegalovirus exposure and HLA in healthy donors. 13 Jbeta primers and 60 Vbeta primers were used for the PCR. The assay was immunoSEQ multiplex PCR, and TCRdb's table has in-frame clones only and misses some. In the table there are about 150,000 clones, roughly 82% of which are singletons. Sequencing used PBMCs. The receptor set was obtained from a man aged 25 to 40 in good health and CMV-seronegative.

V and J are TRBV28 and TRBJ2-7; TRBD2 matches at 10 bases. CDR1 is MDHEN, CDR2 SYDVKM, per germline. The V segment lost 7 bases and the J segment 5 bases; nucleotides outside the gene matches: 8. This CDR3 is 14 amino acids long. The CDR3 sequence: CASNSGLAVNEQYF. The CDR3 DNA follows: TGTGCCAGCAACTCCGGACTAGCGGTTAACGAGCAGTACTTC.

In its sample, this clone was seen a few times. The gene calls are TRBV7-9 and TRBJ1-3; 9 bases fit TRBD1. The CDR3 spans 15 residues. Germline CDR1 reads SEHNR; CDR2 reads FQNEAQ (reference sequence). The V segment lost 4 bases and the J segment 1 base; nucleotides outside the gene matches: 2. CDR3 sequence: CASSSDRGSGNTIYF. The CDR3 DNA reads as TGTGCCAGCAGCTCGGACAGGGGATCTGGAAACACCATATATTTT.

This chain uses TRBV5-4 with TRBJ2-4; 10 bases align to TRBD1. The J segment lost 0 bases and the V segment lost 3 bases, leaving 6 bases of the junction unmatched. Germline V gene data show CDR1 as SGHNT and CDR2 as YYREEE (reference sequence). The CDR3 spans 17 residues. Written as DNA, the CDR3 is TGTGCCAGCAGCTCAACCGGGACAGGGGAAGCCAAAAACATTCAGTACTTC. It yields the protein CASSSTGTGEAKNIQYF.

V usage is TRBV25-1 and J usage is TRBJ2-5; unclear D gene. The CDR3 has 14 residues. V lost 4 bases and J 2 bases, leaving 11 bases between the germline ends. Germline CDR1 MGHDK, CDR2 SYGVNS. The CDR3 spells CASSGSYPQETQYF. CDR3 nucleotide sequence: TGTGCCAGCAGTGGTAGCTATCCACAAGAGACCCAGTACTTC.

J is TRBJ2-3 and V is TRBV9, with TRBD2 matching 16 bases. The CDR3 covers 17 residues. With V trimmed by 4 bases and J by 5 bases, 7 bases remained unmatched. Germline V gene data show CDR1 as SGDLS and CDR2 as YYNGEE. The CDR3 DNA reads TGTGCCAGCAGCTGGACCGGGACTAGCGGGGGGGGAGATACGCAGTATTTT. Translation gives CASSWTGTSGGGDTQYF.

The chain combines TRBV10-2 with TRBJ2-5; the D gene is possibly TRBD2 (5 bases). The CDR3 length is 15 residues. Germline V CDR1 and CDR2: WSHSY, SAAADI. Trimming removed 2 bases from V and 5 bases from J, with 15 bases in between. CDR3 amino acids: CASSESQAGRETQYF. CDR3 DNA: TGCGCCAGCAGTGAGAGTCAGGCGGGTAGGGAGACCCAGTACTTC.

This clone appeared a single time. The chain has TRBV7-2 and TRBJ1-2; D gene unclear. This CDR3 region has 13 residues. V gave up 8 bases and J gave up 1 base, with 11 bases separating them. Germline-derived CDR1 and CDR2 are SGHTA and FQGNSA. The CDR3 protein is CASAAGINYGYTF. For the CDR3, the DNA is TGTGCCAGCGCCGCGGGGATTAACTATGGCTACACCTTC.

The rearrangement joins TRBV7-3 to TRBJ2-3; TRBD2 agrees at 7 bases. The CDR3 loop spans 18 amino acids. V shed 2 bases and J 4 bases; nucleotides not matched to a gene: 15. Germline V gene data show CDR1 as SGHTA and CDR2 as FQGTGA. The CDR3 DNA reads as TGTGCCAGCAGCTTAGGGAGGGGAGCGTTAGGGGCTTCAGATACGCAGTATTTT. Protein: CASSLGRGALGASDTQYF. The entire variable domain, with the rest obtained from reference TRBV7-3 and TRBJ2-3, is as follows: GAGVSQTPSNKVTEKGKYVELRCDPISGHTALYWYRQSLGQGPEFLIYFQGTGAADDSGLPNDRFFAVRPEGSVSTLKIQRTERGDSAVYLCASSLGRGALGASDTQYFGPGTRLTVL.

The chain uses TRBV29-1 and TRBJ2-1, with TRBD2 matching over 9 bases. Germline lookup yields CDR1 SQVTM and CDR2 ANQGSEA. CDR3 length: 15 residues. V dropped 1 base and J dropped 0; count of bases not matched to a gene: 1. The CDR3 DNA follows: TGCAGCGTTGAAGGACTAGCGGACTCCTACAATGAGCAGTTCTTC. Translating it yields CSVEGLADSYNEQFF.

This clone was seen a single time. One end of the junction fails to match germline, which may point to a read error. The J gene is TRBJ2-6, the V gene TRBV5-1; 10 nucleotides match TRBD1. Per the germline V gene, CDR1 is SGHRS and CDR2 is YFSETQ. The CDR3 runs 17 residues. The CDR3 region is CASSLGGTGAGANGLTF. The CDR3 DNA follows: TGCGCCAGCAGCTTGGGAGGGACAGGGGCCGGGGCCAACGGCCTGACTTTC.

To note about this clone: One end of the junction fails to match germline, which may point to a read error. The chain joins TRBV7-9 to TRBJ2-7, with TRBD2 as a possible D gene (6 bases). The CDR3 is 12 residues long. Germline values: CDR1 SEHNR, CDR2 FQNEAQ (reference sequence). CDR3 DNA sequence: TGTGCCAGCAGCTTAGCGGAGGGAGGATCCAACTTC. Encoded protein: CASSLAEGGSNF.

J is TRBJ1-1 and V is TRBV29-1; 7 bases are shared with TRBD1. The V segment lost 1 base and the J segment 12 bases; nucleotides outside the gene matches: 2. Germline V gene lookup returns CDR1 SQVTM and CDR2 ANQGSEA. This CDR3 contains 10 residues. Written as DNA, the CDR3 is TGCAGCGTTGAAGCAGGGGGGACTTTCTTT. This gives the protein CSVEAGGTFF.

Remarks on this clone: Other DNA sequences of this sample code for an identical CDR3. This chain links TRBV6-1 with TRBJ1-1, with TRBD1 matching 7 bases. CDR1 MNHNS and CDR2 SASEGT come from the germline V gene. With 0 bases clipped from V and 5 bases from J, the junction kept 6 bases outside the gene matches. The CDR3 covers 15 residues. The CDR3 loop reads CASSEAGRGRTEAFF. The CDR3 DNA sequence: TGTGCCAGCAGTGAAGCGGGTAGGGGGCGGACTGAAGCTTTCTTT.

The chain is built from TRBV5-1 and TRBJ1-3; TRBD1 matches at 8 bases. CDR1 is SGHRS and CDR2 is YFSETQ in the germline V gene. CDR3 size: 18 residues. V was clipped by 0 bases and J by 0 bases; unmatched bases: 8. Here the CDR3 DNA reads TGCGCCAGCAGCTTGGTGTCAGGGGGCGCCTACTCTGGAAACACCATATATTTT. Its translation: CASSLVSGGAYSGNTIYF.

This clone was seen more than once but under ten times. J is TRBJ2-7 and V is TRBV11-1; perhaps TRBD2 as D (7 bases). The length of the CDR3 is 14 residues. Trimming pared 1 base from V and 3 bases from J, leaving 10 bases between. Germline CDR1 and CDR2: SGHAT and FQDESV (reference sequence). CDR3 bases: TGTGCCAGCAGCTTAGGAGGGGGGGACTACGAGCAGTACTTC. This translates into CASSLGGGDYEQYF. Full variable domain (missing parts from reference TRBV11-1 and TRBJ2-7): EAEVAQSPRYKITEKSQAVAFWCDPISGHATLYWYRQILGQGPELLVQFQDESVVDDSQLPKDRFSAERLKGVDSTLKIQPAELGDSAMYLCASSLGGGDYEQYFGPGTRLTVT.

V and J are TRBV28 and TRBJ2-2; a possible D gene is TRBD2 (5 bases). CDR1 and CDR2 (germline): MDHEN, SYDVKM. Trimming left V 3 bases short and J 8 bases short, with 10 bases between. The CDR3 has 13 residues. As DNA, the CDR3 is TGTGCCAGCAGTTTGCCTAGCCCGGGGGAGCTGTTTTTT. It is translated as CASSLPSPGELFF.

V and J are TRBV11-2 and TRBJ2-2, with TRBD2 matching over 10 bases. The CDR3 is 14 residues long. The V and J ends lost 5 bases and 9 bases, in that order; junction bases with no gene match: 6. Germline V CDR1 and CDR2: SGHAT, FQNNGV. Here the CDR3 reads CASSGLAGARELFF. The CDR3 region has the DNA TGTGCCAGCAGCGGGCTAGCGGGAGCACGGGAGCTGTTTTTT.

The chain recombines TRBV5-1 with TRBJ2-7, with 10 bases lining up with TRBD1. The CDR3 has 15 amino acids. CDR1 and CDR2 (germline): SGHRS, YFSETQ. Trimming took 4 bases from V and 0 from J; bases not matched to a gene: 4. The CDR3 bases are TGCGCCAGCAGCCCGGGGACAGGGGTCTCCTACGAGCAGTACTTC. Its translation is CASSPGTGVSYEQYF.

This clone was picked up a small number of times. This sequence joins TRBV18 and TRBJ1-2; D gene unclear. Trimming took 2 bases from V and 6 from J, leaving 16 bases between them. The CDR3 sequence is 15 residues long. Germline CDR1 KGHSH, CDR2 LQKENI. CDR3 protein: CASSPSVTAQDGYTF. The CDR3 DNA is TGTGCCAGCTCACCAAGTGTAACGGCTCAGGATGGCTACACCTTC.

The genes are TRBV7-9 and TRBJ1-6, with 7 bases fitting TRBD1. The CDR3 loop spans 18 amino acids. From germline, CDR1 is SEHNR and CDR2 FQNEAQ (reference sequence). V dropped 0 bases and J dropped 9; count of bases not matched to a gene: 14. The CDR3, as DNA: TGTGCCAGCAGCTTAGCACGTGACAGGGAGGTGGAAAGTTCACCCCTCCACTTT. Amino acid sequence: CASSLARDREVESSPLHF.